The source of this T cell receptor beta chain is a study of cytomegalovirus exposure and HLA in healthy donors. With respect to this clone: The antigen is undetermined.

Findings and caveats of the study: Three of the chains that were CMV-associated were confirmed in vitro to be specific for CMV antigens. Reportedly, cytomegalovirus status was diagnosed with high sensitivity and specificity.

J lost 7 bases, V lost 6 bases, and 4 bases had no gene match. Germline CDR1 DFQATT, CDR2 SNEGSKA (reference sequence). The CDR3 runs 11 residues. Profiled with immunoSEQ multiplex PCR; TCRdb holds only in-frame clones, not every one. This sample has about 74,000 clones, with less than 95% found just once. The donors were in the approximately 120-subject validation cohort, distinct from the approximately 670-subject first cohort. Specimen: PBMCs. The TCR comes from a woman between 18 and 29 years old in good health and CMV-seropositive. The V gene is TRBV20-1, the J gene TRBJ2-3, with 7 positions matching TRBD1. The CDR3 reads CSALQGYTQYF. CDR3 in DNA: TGCAGTGCCCTACAGGGGTATACGCAGTATTTT.